This record concerns one T cell receptor beta chain sequence. The sample is drawn from a study of blood T cell repertoires in COVID-19. Study background: Samples taken during acute and convalescent COVID-19 were collected in the United States, Italy and Spain.

The CDR3 extends over 12 amino acids. V lost 9 bases and J lost 5, with 14 bases in between. Germline values: CDR1 LNHDA, CDR2 SQIVND (reference sequence). Profiled with immunoSEQ multiplex PCR; TCRdb holds only in-frame clones, not every one. The sample carries fewer than 350,000 clones, roughly nine tenths recorded once. This chain links TRBV19 with TRBJ2-7; D is possibly TRBD1 (5 bases). This clonotype was sampled from a woman in her thirties with COVID-19, enrolled during active disease. Sample: peripheral blood. CDR3 region: CARGPHKNEQYF. The CDR3 DNA reads as TGTGCCAGGGGGCCCCATAAAAACGAGCAGTACTTC.